This record looks at one T cell receptor (beta chain) sequence and its context. The data belong to a study of blood T cell repertoires in COVID-19. Overall study context: Collection of acute and convalescent COVID-19 samples took place in the United States, Italy and Spain.

The CDR3 is made up of 14 amino acids. Germline trimming cut 6 bases from V and 6 bases from J; bases unmatched to any gene: 4. CDR1 KGHSH and CDR2 LQKENI come from the germline V gene. Seattle researchers signed up patients amid active infection and tracked them longitudinally. The authors' processing: By means of reference gene primer amplification, nucleated cell counts were estimated. Libraries were prepared by immunoSEQ multiplex PCR; TCRdb keeps only in-frame clonotypes and omits some of them. V, J and clone size are taken as reported in that table, and D and trimming were inferred from the DNA itself. Counted here are 70,000 or so clones, about four fifths occurring once; the ten biggest clones make up more than 12%.

The source of this sequence is a man aged 55 to 69 with COVID-19, enrolled during active disease. The V and J genes are TRBV18 and TRBJ1-4, with TRBD1 matching over 10 bases. The sequenced material came from peripheral blood. In DNA, the CDR3 is TGTGCCAGCTCCCTTGGGACAGGGGATGAAAAACTGTTTTTT. This gives the protein CASSLGTGDEKLFF.